This T cell receptor beta chain is from a study of blood T cell repertoires in COVID-19. Overall study: From the United States, Italy and Spain came samples of acute and convalescent COVID-19. The cDNA or gDNA used as material had been derived from T cells, B-cell-depleted T cells, or PBMCs.

Method: immunoSEQ multiplex PCR; TCRdb's copy keeps in-frame clones and lacks some. The sample carries roughly 300,000 clones, about 86% recorded once. The V gene lost 8 bases and the J gene lost 4 bases, with 12 bases spanning the gap. CDR3 size: 13 residues. The germline CDR1 and CDR2 sequences are LNHDA and SQIVND (reference sequence). This clone showed up just once. The sample taken for sequencing was peripheral blood. The clonotype was recovered from a woman aged 50 to 65 with acute or convalescent COVID-19. This chain uses TRBV19 with TRBJ1-3, with D possibly TRBD1 on 5 matching bases. As DNA, the CDR3 is TGTGCCAGTCAAGCAGGGCCCGGAAACACCATATATTTT. This translates into CASQAGPGNTIYF.